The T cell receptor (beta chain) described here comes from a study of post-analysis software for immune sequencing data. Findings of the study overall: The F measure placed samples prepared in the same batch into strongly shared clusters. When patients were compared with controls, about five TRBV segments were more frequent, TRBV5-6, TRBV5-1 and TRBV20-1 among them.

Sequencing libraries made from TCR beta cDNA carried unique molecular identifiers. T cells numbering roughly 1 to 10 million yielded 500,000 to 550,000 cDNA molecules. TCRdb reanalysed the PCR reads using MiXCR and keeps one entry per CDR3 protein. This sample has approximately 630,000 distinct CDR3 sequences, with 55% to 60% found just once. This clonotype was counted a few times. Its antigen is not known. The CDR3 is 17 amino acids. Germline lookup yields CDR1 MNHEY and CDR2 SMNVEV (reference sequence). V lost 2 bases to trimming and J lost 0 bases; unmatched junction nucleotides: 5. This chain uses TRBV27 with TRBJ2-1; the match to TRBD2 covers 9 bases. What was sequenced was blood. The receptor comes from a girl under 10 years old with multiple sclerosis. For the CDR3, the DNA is TGTGCCAGCAGTTTACTTGGTAGCGGGAGCTCCTACAATGAGCAGTTCTTC. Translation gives CASSLLGSGSSYNEQFF.